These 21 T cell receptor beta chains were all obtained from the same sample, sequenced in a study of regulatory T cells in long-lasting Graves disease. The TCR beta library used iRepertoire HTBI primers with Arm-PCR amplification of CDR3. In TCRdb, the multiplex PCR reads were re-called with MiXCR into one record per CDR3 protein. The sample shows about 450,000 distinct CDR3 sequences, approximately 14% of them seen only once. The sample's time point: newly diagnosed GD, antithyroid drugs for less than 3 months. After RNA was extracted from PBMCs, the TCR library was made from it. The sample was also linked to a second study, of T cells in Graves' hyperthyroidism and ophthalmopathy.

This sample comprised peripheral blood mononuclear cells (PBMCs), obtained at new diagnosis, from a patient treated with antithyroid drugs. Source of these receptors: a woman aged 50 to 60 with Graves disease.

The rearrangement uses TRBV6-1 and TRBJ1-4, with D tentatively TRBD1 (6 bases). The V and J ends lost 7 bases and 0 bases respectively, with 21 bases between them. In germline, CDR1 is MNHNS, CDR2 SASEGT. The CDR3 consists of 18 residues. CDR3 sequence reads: CASTIETGWRSTNEKLFF. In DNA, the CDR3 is TGTGCCAGCACCATAGAAACAGGGTGGAGGTCAACTAATGAAAAACTGTTTTTT.

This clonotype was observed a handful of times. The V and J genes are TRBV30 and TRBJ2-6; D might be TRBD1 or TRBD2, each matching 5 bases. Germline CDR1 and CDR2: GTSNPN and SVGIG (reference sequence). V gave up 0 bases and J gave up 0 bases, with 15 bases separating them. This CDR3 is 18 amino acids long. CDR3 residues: CAWSVLGQGVSGANVLTF. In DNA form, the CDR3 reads TGTGCCTGGAGTGTACTAGGGCAGGGAGTCTCTGGGGCCAACGTCCTGACTTTC. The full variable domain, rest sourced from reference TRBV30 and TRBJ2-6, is SQTIHQWPATLVQPVGSPLSLECTVEGTSNPNLYWYRQAAGRGLQLLFYSVGIGQISSEVPQNLSASRPQDRQFILSSKKLLLSDSGFYLCAWSVLGQGVSGANVLTFGAGSRLTVL.

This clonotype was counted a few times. CDR3 bases: TGTGCCAGCAGCCCGGGGGCTCGCAATCAGCCCCAGCATTTT. This gives the protein CASSPGARNQPQHF. J is TRBJ1-5 and V is TRBV6-1; possible D gene TRBD1, 6 bases. Germline V CDR1 and CDR2: MNHNS, SASEGT. V gave up 6 bases and J gave up 2 bases, with 11 bases separating them. The CDR3 is made up of 14 amino acids.

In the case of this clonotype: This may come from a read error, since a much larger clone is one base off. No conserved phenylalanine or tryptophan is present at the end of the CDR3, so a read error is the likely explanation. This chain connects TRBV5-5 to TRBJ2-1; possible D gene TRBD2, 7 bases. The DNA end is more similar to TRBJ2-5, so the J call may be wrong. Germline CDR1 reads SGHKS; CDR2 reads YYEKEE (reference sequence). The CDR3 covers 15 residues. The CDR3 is CASSPPGGRWETQYL. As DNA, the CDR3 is TGTGCCAGCAGCCCGCCCGGGGGGCGGTGGGAGACCCAGTACCTC.

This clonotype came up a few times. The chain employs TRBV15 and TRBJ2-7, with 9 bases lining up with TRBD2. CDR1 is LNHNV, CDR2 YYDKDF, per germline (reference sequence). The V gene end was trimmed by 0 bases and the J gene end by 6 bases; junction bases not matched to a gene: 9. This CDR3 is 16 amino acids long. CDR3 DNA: TGTGCCACCAGCAGAGATCGGGCGGGAGGGTCGGCCGAGCAGTACTTC. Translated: CATSRDRAGGSAEQYF.

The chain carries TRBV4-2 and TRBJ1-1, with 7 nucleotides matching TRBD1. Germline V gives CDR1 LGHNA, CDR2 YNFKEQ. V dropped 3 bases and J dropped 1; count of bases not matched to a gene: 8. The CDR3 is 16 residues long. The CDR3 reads CASSQPGQPSNTEAFF. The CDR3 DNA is TGTGCCAGCAGCCAGCCGGGACAGCCTTCGAACACTGAAGCTTTCTTT.

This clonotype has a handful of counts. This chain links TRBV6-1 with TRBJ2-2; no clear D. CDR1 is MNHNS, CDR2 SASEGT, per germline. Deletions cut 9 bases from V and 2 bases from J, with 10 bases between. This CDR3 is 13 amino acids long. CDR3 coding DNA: TGTGCCAGTCGGAGCAGTAACACCGGGGAGCTGTTTTTT. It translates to CASRSSNTGELFF.

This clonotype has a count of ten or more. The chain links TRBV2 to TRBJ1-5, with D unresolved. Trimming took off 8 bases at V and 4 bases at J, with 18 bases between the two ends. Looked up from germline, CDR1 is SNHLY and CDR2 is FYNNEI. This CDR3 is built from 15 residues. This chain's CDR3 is CASAPLEVRNQPQHF. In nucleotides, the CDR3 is TGTGCCAGCGCCCCCTTGGAAGTCCGAAATCAGCCCCAGCATTTT.

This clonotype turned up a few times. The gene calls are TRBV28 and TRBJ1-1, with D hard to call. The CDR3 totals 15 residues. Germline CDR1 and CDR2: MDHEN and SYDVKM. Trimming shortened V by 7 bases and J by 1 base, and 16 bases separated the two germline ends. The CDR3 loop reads CASTYPLRGNTEAFF. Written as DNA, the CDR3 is TGTGCCAGCACCTATCCGTTGCGTGGGAACACTGAAGCTTTCTTT.

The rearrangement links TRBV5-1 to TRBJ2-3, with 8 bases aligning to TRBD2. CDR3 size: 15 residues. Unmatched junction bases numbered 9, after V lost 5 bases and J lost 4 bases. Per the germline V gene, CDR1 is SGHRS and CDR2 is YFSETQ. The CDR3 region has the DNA TGCGCCAGCAGTTCTAGCGGGCAGGTGGCAGATACGCAGTATTTT. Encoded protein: CASSSSGQVADTQYF.

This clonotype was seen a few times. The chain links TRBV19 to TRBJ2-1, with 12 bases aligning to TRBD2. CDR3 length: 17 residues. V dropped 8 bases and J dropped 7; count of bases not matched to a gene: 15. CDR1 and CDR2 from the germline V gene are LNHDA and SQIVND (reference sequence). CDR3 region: CASGGGRLAGVWNEQFF. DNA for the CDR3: TGTGCCAGTGGCGGCGGACGACTAGCGGGAGTGTGGAATGAGCAGTTCTTC.

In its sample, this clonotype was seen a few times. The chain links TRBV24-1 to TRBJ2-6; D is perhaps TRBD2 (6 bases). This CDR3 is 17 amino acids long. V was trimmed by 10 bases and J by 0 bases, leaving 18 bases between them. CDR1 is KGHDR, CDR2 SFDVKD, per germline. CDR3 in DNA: TGTGCCACGGGGGGTGGAGGGGCACCCTCTGGGGCCAACGTCCTGACTTTC. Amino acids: CATGGGGAPSGANVLTF.

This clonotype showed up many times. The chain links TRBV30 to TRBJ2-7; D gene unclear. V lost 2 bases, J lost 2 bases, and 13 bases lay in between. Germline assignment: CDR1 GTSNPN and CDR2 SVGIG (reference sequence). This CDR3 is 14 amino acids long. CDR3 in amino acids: CAWSSLDQTYEQYF. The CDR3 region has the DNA TGTGCCTGGAGTTCCTTGGACCAAACCTACGAGCAGTACTTC. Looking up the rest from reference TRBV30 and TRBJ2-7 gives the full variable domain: SQTIHQWPATLVQPVGSPLSLECTVEGTSNPNLYWYRQAAGRGLQLLFYSVGIGQISSEVPQNLSASRPQDRQFILSSKKLLLSDSGFYLCAWSSLDQTYEQYFGPGTRLTVT.

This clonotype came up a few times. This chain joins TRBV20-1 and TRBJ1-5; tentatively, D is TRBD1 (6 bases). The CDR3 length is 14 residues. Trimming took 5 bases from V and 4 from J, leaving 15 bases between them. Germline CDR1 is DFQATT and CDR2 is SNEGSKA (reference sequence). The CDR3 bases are TGCAGTGCTCCAAACAGGGTGCCGAATCAGCCCCAGCATTTT. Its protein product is CSAPNRVPNQPQHF.

Written as DNA, the CDR3 is TGCAGCGTTGAAGATGAGGGTCCTCGCACCGGGGAGCTGTTTTTT. Protein product: CSVEDEGPRTGELFF. This chain connects TRBV29-1 to TRBJ2-2, with a weak D call TRBD2 (5 bases). This CDR3 comprises 15 residues. The V end was cut by 0 bases, the J end by 4 bases, with 12 bases between. CDR1 and CDR2 (germline): SQVTM, ANQGSEA.

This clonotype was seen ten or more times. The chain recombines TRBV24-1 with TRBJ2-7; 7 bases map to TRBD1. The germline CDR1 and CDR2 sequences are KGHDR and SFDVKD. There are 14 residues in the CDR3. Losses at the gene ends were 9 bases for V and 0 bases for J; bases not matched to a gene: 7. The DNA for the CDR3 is TGTGCCACCCAAGACAGGGCGGACTCCTACGAGCAGTACTTC. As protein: CATQDRADSYEQYF.

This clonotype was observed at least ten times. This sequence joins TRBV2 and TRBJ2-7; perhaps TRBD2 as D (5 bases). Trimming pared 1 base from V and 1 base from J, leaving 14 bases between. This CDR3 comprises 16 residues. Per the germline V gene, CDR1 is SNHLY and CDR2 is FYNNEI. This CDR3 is CASSEEEDRYSYEQYF. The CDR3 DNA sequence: TGTGCCAGCAGTGAAGAGGAGGACCGCTATTCCTACGAGCAGTACTTC.

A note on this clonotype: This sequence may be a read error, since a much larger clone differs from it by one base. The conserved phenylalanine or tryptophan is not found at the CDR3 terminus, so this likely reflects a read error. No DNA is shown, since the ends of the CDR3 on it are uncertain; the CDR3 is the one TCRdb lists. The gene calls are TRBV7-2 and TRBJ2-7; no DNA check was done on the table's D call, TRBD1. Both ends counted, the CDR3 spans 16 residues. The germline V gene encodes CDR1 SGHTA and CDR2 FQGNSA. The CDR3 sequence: CASSRRWGTGDLNKYL.

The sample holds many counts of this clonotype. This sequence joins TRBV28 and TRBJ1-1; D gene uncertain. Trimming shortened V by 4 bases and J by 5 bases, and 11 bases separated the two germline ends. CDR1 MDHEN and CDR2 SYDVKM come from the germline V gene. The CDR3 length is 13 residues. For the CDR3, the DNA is TGTGCCAGCAGTTACCGGACGGGTACTGAAGCTTTCTTT. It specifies CASSYRTGTEAFF.

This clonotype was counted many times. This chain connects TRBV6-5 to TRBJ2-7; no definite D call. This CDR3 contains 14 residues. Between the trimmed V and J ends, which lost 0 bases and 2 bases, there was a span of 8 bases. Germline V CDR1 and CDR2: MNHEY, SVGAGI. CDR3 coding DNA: TGTGCCAGCAGTTACTCGGCAGAAGCCTACGAGCAGTACTTC. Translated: CASSYSAEAYEQYF.

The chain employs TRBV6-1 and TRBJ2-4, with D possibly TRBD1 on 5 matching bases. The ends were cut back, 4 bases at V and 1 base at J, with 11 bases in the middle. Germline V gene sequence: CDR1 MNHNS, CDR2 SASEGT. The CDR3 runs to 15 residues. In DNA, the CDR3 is TGTGCCAGCAGTGGCTCGACAGTTGCCAAAAACATTCAGTACTTC. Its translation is CASSGSTVAKNIQYF.